This T cell receptor (beta chain) derives from a study of cytomegalovirus exposure and HLA in healthy donors. The germline V gene has CDR1 SGDLS and CDR2 YYNGEE. V was cut by 0 bases and J by 6 bases, with 17 bases left in between. The CDR3 has 16 residues. The PCR used 60 Vbeta and 13 Jbeta primers. Clones were read by immunoSEQ multiplex PCR, and TCRdb kept only the in-frame ones, dropping some. Its table lists around 45,000 clones. The chain links TRBV9 to TRBJ2-3, with D tentatively TRBD1 (5 bases). The sequenced sample was PBMCs. The receptor was derived from a male donor in good health and CMV-seronegative. Written as DNA, the CDR3 is TGTGCCAGCAGCGTAGCTGTGGGGCACAGGTCGGATACGCAGTATTTT. Translating it yields CASSVAVGHRSDTQYF.